The 25 T cell receptor beta chains below were found in one sample sequenced in a study of cytomegalovirus exposure and HLA in healthy donors. The PCR contained 60 Vbeta and 13 Jbeta primers. TCRdb's table, derived via immunoSEQ multiplex PCR, lists solely in-frame clones and lacks some. The profile shows about 150,000 clones, 65% to 80% of them singletons. Sample: PBMCs. The receptors originated from a man in his thirties or forties in good health and CMV-seronegative.

The table lists this clone with a few counts. V usage is TRBV5-4 and J usage is TRBJ2-1; TRBD2 agrees at 7 bases. In germline, CDR1 is SGHNT, CDR2 YYREEE (reference sequence). J was trimmed by 3 bases and V by 4 bases; bases with no gene match: 10. The CDR3 is 16 amino acids. As DNA, the CDR3 is TGTGCCAGCAGCAGCGGGACTACCTCTTACTACAATGAGCAGTTCTTC. Translating it yields CASSSGTTSYYNEQFF.

This chain links TRBV9 with TRBJ1-5, with unresolved D. CDR1 and CDR2 from the germline V gene are SGDLS and YYNGEE. V was pared by 0 bases and J by 0 bases, with 10 bases between. The CDR3 has 16 amino acids. CDR3 coding DNA: TGTGCCAGCAGCGTAGGACGGGATGATAGCAATCAGCCCCAGCATTTT. It is translated as CASSVGRDDSNQPQHF.

This rearrangement joins TRBV6-5 to TRBJ2-5; 7 nucleotides line up with TRBD1. Trimming removed 0 bases from V and 4 bases from J; junction bases left unmatched: 2. This CDR3 region has 14 residues. Germline-derived CDR1 and CDR2 are MNHEY and SVGAGI. Here the CDR3 reads CASSYSTGRETQYF. CDR3 sequence (DNA): TGTGCCAGCAGTTACTCGACAGGGAGAGAGACCCAGTACTTC.

J is TRBJ1-3 and V is TRBV28, with unresolved D. This CDR3 is built from 10 residues. Germline V CDR1 and CDR2: MDHEN, SYDVKM. Trimming pared 10 bases from V and 4 bases from J, leaving 5 bases between. The CDR3: CATRGNTIYF. The CDR3 coding sequence is TGTGCCACCCGGGGAAACACCATATATTTT. The whole variable domain, remainder taken from reference TRBV28 and TRBJ1-3, is DVKVTQSSRYLVKRTGEKVFLECVQDMDHENMFWYRQDPGLGLRLIYFSYDVKMKEKGDIPEGYSVSREKKERFSLILESASTNQTSMYLCATRGNTIYFGEGSWLTVV.

The chain couples TRBV6-5 to TRBJ2-1; weak D call: TRBD1 (6 bases). In germline, CDR1 is MNHEY, CDR2 SVGAGI. The CDR3 is 15 residues long. V lost 5 bases and J lost 5, with 16 bases in between. The CDR3 spells CASSVWTKGDNEQFF. The DNA for the CDR3 is TGTGCCAGCAGTGTGTGGACCAAGGGGGACAATGAGCAGTTCTTC.

The V call is TRBV28, the J call TRBJ2-7, with TRBD1 matching over 8 bases. The length of the CDR3 is 15 residues. V lost 6 bases and J lost 2; bases outside the gene matches: 9. The germline CDR1 and CDR2 sequences are MDHEN and SYDVKM. CDR3 bases: TGTGCCAGCAGCCGAGCCGGGACAGGACCCTACGAGCAGTACTTC. Residues: CASSRAGTGPYEQYF.

This clone was picked up one time. V gene TRBV19 combines with J gene TRBJ1-1; the D gene is possibly TRBD1 (6 bases). The V and J ends lost 11 bases and 0 bases respectively, with 13 bases between them. Germline CDR1 is LNHDA and CDR2 is SQIVND (reference sequence). The CDR3 covers 13 residues. Written as DNA, the CDR3 is TGTGCCTCTCGAGGACAGATGAACACTGAAGCTTTCTTT. As protein: CASRGQMNTEAFF.

The V call is TRBV5-1, the J call TRBJ2-3; 9 bases are shared with TRBD1. The CDR3 loop spans 15 amino acids. After removal of 4 bases from V and 1 base from J, the junction contained 4 bases not matched to a gene. Germline CDR1 SGHRS, CDR2 YFSETQ. CDR3 amino acids: CASSPTGGGTDTQYF. The CDR3 nucleotides read TGCGCCAGCAGCCCGACAGGGGGAGGCACAGATACGCAGTATTTT.

The CDR3 DNA is TGTGCCAGCAGTGAAAAAGGCCAGGGATGGGACAATGAGCAGTTCTTC. Amino acid sequence: CASSEKGQGWDNEQFF. The chain recombines TRBV6-1 with TRBJ2-1; possibly TRBD1 for D (5 bases). The CDR3 is 16 amino acids. Trimming pared 2 bases from V and 5 bases from J, leaving 16 bases between. Germline V CDR1 and CDR2: MNHNS, SASEGT.

This chain joins TRBV7-2 and TRBJ1-2; D may be TRBD1 (5 bases). The CDR3 is 15 residues long. The germline V gene has CDR1 SGHTA and CDR2 FQGNSA. The V end was cut by 6 bases, the J end by 3 bases, with 17 bases between. CDR3 amino acids: CASSIQANPYYGYTF. For the CDR3, the DNA is TGTGCCAGCAGTATACAGGCGAATCCCTACTATGGCTACACCTTC. Complete variable domain (other parts from reference TRBV7-2 and TRBJ1-2): GAGVSQSPSNKVTEKGKDVELRCDPISGHTALYWYRQSLGQGLEFLIYFQGNSAPDKSGLPSDRFSAERTGGSVSTLTIQRTQQEDSAVYLCASSIQANPYYGYTFGSGTRLTVV.

V usage is TRBV18 and J usage is TRBJ2-1; the D is unclear. The CDR3 sequence is 15 residues long. The V gene lost 6 bases and the J gene lost 0 bases, with 12 bases spanning the gap. Germline loops: CDR1 KGHSH, CDR2 LQKENI. The CDR3: CASSHRSSSYNEQFF. The CDR3 DNA reads as TGTGCCAGCTCTCATCGCTCCAGCTCCTACAATGAGCAGTTCTTC.

Details on this clone: At one end, the junction sequence differs from germline, possibly due to a read error. This chain uses TRBV2 with TRBJ2-1; possible D gene TRBD1, 6 bases. CDR1 is SNHLY and CDR2 is FYNNEI in the germline V gene. This CDR3 contains 14 residues. As DNA, the CDR3 is TGTGCCGGCAGCATTGACTTGAGGGGGACTGAGCAGTTCTTC. Translating gives CAGSIDLRGTEQFF.

The chain combines TRBV6-6 with TRBJ1-2, with 7 bases that match TRBD1. This CDR3 has 15 residues. V trimming: 2 bases; J trimming: 4 bases; junction bases outside the gene matches: 7. The germline V gene encodes CDR1 MNHNY and CDR2 SVGAGI (reference sequence). The CDR3 loop is CASSYLQGEAYGYTF. Written as DNA, the CDR3 is TGTGCCAGCAGTTACCTCCAGGGGGAGGCCTATGGCTACACCTTC.

This clone was seen only once. The CDR3 here is CASQRGGSDTQYF. The CDR3 DNA reads TGTGCCAGTCAGAGAGGGGGTTCAGATACGCAGTATTTT. The V and J genes are TRBV19 and TRBJ2-3; possible D gene TRBD1, 6 bases. The CDR3 totals 13 residues. CDR1 is LNHDA and CDR2 is SQIVND in the germline V gene (reference sequence). The ends were cut back, 8 bases at V and 4 bases at J, with 13 bases in the middle.

V usage is TRBV10-3 and J usage is TRBJ2-5; TRBD2 matches 10 bases. After removal of 7 bases from V and 5 bases from J, the junction contained 10 bases not matched to a gene. CDR1 is ENHRY and CDR2 is SYGVKD in the germline V gene. The CDR3 contains 15 residues. The CDR3 nucleotides are TGTGCCATCATGGCCGAAGCGGGGGGGCAGGAGACCCAGTACTTC. Translated, it gives CAIMAEAGGQETQYF.

The chain couples TRBV5-1 to TRBJ2-5, with TRBD2 as a possible D gene (5 bases). V lost 4 bases to trimming and J lost 7 bases, with 17 bases between them. Germline V gene data show CDR1 as SGHRS and CDR2 as YFSETQ. The CDR3 sequence is 14 residues long. CDR3 in amino acids: CASSPDSSVWTQYF. CDR3 bases: TGCGCCAGCAGCCCGGACTCCTCGGTTTGGACCCAGTACTTC.

The gene calls are TRBV10-3 and TRBJ1-4, with 11 bases aligning to TRBD1. CDR3 length equals 16 residues. Germline CDR1 is ENHRY and CDR2 is SYGVKD. With V trimmed by 5 bases and J by 3 bases, 5 bases remained unmatched. The CDR3 DNA follows: TGTGCCATCAGTACGGACAGGGGGCTCGCTAATGAAAAACTGTTTTTT. Translation: CAISTDRGLANEKLFF.

The chain is built from TRBV30 and TRBJ1-1; a weak D match, TRBD1 (5 bases). Germline-derived CDR1 and CDR2 are GTSNPN and SVGIG (reference sequence). This CDR3 is built from 15 residues. The germline V and J ends were trimmed by 2 bases and 5 bases, with 18 bases remaining between them. CDR3 nucleotide sequence: TGTGCCTGGAGTCCTCCAGGGTCTCTTAGGACTGAAGCTTTCTTT. This gives the protein CAWSPPGSLRTEAFF.

The chain is built from TRBV6-5 and TRBJ1-1, with D possibly TRBD1 on 5 matching bases. Germline CDR1 reads MNHEY; CDR2 reads SVGAGI. V shed 2 bases and J shed 12 bases, with 16 bases lying between them. The CDR3 loop spans 13 amino acids. CDR3 amino acids: CASSYRGGKRTFF. CDR3 DNA: TGTGCCAGCAGTTACCGTGGGGGGAAGAGAACTTTCTTT.

The gene calls are TRBV7-2 and TRBJ1-1, with D unclear. Germline V lookup: CDR1 SGHTA, CDR2 FQGNSA. V was cut by 4 bases and J by 7 bases, with 10 bases left in between. This CDR3 region has 12 residues. DNA of the CDR3: TGTGCCAGCAGCTCCGGACTCGGTGAAGCTTTCTTT. This codes for CASSSGLGEAFF.

The chain is built from TRBV28 and TRBJ1-5; 8 nucleotides line up with TRBD1. V lost 7 bases and J lost 4; bases outside the gene matches: 6. The germline CDR1 and CDR2 sequences are MDHEN and SYDVKM. The CDR3 spans 14 residues. This CDR3 is CASTPTGVNQPQHF. The CDR3 DNA is TGTGCCAGCACCCCGACAGGGGTTAATCAGCCCCAGCATTTT.

Points on this clone: A read error may account for a junction end that differs from germline. V usage is TRBV6-5 and J usage is TRBJ1-2; TRBD1 agrees at 8 bases. Germline CDR1 MNHEY, CDR2 SVGAGI. This CDR3 is built from 15 residues. This CDR3 is CVSRPRQGRKYGYTF. Here the CDR3 DNA reads TGTGTCAGCAGGCCCCGACAGGGGAGGAAATACGGCTACACCTTC.

The chain has TRBV28 and TRBJ1-4, with 11 positions matching TRBD1. This CDR3 has 13 residues. The V gene end was trimmed by 6 bases and the J gene end by 8 bases; junction bases not matched to a gene: 2. Germline V gene sequence: CDR1 MDHEN, CDR2 SYDVKM. For the CDR3, the DNA is TGTGCCAGCAGGGGACAGGGGGAAGAAAAACTGTTTTTT. Amino acid sequence: CASRGQGEEKLFF.

The chain joins TRBV5-4 to TRBJ2-5; TRBD1 might be the D (5 bases). The CDR3 is made up of 13 amino acids. Trimming removed 4 bases from V and 5 bases from J, with 12 bases in between. Germline V gene data show CDR1 as SGHNT and CDR2 as YYREEE (reference sequence). CDR3 bases: TGTGCCAGCAGCGGGCCCCAGGGTGAGACCCAGTACTTC. Translating gives CASSGPQGETQYF.

This clone was seen only a few times. The gene calls are TRBV19 and TRBJ2-1, with 8 positions matching TRBD2. The germline gives CDR1 LNHDA, CDR2 SQIVND (reference sequence). This CDR3 spans 15 amino acids. The V segment lost 3 bases and the J segment 2 bases; nucleotides outside the gene matches: 3. CDR3 sequence: CASSIGGGPYNEQFF. As DNA, the CDR3 is TGTGCCAGTAGTATTGGCGGGGGGCCCTACAATGAGCAGTTCTTC.